This T cell receptor (beta chain) was profiled in a study of molecular identifiers for immune sequencing clone quantification. At the level of the study: Five aliquots were made in replicates from the RNA of approximately 20,000 or 98,000 naive CD8 cells, and four were sequenced.

Each CDR3 protein is one row after TCRdb ran MiXCR on the PCR reads. Among tens of thousands of distinct CDR3 sequences listed, under 20% were seen once. This clonotype has a count of ten or more. The receptor was isolated from a human donor in good health. Some libraries in this study had Jurkat cell RNA spiked in. Specimen: naive CD8+ T cells from blood, with Jurkat cell RNA spiked in. Subset denoted: FACS-sorted CD8+CD4-CCR7+CD45RA+ naive T cells.

CDR3 sequence (DNA): TGTGCCAGCAGCTTAACCCATACCCCGGGGCAAGGCACTGAAGCTTTCTTT. Protein sequence: CASSLTHTPGQGTEAFF. The chain has TRBV7-8 and TRBJ1-1; the D gene is possibly TRBD1 (5 bases). V was cut by 2 bases and J by 4 bases, with 20 bases left in between. The CDR3 length is 17 residues. Germline CDR1 SGHVS, CDR2 FQNEAQ.